Sequencing of this T cell receptor beta chain was carried out in a study of blood T cell repertoires in COVID-19. Germline assignment: CDR1 SGHDT and CDR2 YYEEEE. V shed 2 bases and J shed 4 bases, with 15 bases lying between them. This CDR3 has 15 amino acids. The method was immunoSEQ multiplex PCR; TCRdb's version includes in-frame clones alone and lacks a portion of them. The table records around 76,000 clones, approximately 89% of them present only once. Sequences were obtained from peripheral blood. The clonotype originates from a human donor in a cohort sampled during active COVID-19. The V call is TRBV5-6, the J call TRBJ1-2, with D uncertain. The chain's CDR3 is CASSFLRRSIYGYTF. DNA for the CDR3: TGTGCCAGCAGCTTTCTGCGGAGGTCCATCTATGGCTACACCTTC.